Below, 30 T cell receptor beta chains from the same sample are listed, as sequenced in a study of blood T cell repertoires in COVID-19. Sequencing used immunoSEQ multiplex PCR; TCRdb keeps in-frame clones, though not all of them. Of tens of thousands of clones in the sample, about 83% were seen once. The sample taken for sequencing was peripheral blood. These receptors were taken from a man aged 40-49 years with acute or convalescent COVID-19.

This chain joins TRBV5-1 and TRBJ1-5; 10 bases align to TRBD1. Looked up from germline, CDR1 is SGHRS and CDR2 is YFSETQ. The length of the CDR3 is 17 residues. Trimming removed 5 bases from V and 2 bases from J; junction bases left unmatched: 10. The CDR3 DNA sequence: TGCGCCAGCAGGTCCGGGACAGGGGAGGTCGGCAATCAGCCCCAGCATTTT. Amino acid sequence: CASRSGTGEVGNQPQHF.

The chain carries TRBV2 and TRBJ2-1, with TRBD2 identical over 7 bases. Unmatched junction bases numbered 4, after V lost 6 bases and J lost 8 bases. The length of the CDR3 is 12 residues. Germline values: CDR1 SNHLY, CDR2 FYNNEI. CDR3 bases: TGTGCCAGCAGAACTAGCGTGTATGAGCAGTTCTTC. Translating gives CASRTSVYEQFF.

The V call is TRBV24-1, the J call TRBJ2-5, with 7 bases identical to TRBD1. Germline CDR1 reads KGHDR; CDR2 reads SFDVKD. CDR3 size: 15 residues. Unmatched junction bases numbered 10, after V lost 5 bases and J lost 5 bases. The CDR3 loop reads CATSGGQGEFETQYF. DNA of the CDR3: TGTGCCACCAGTGGAGGCCAGGGGGAGTTTGAGACCCAGTACTTC.

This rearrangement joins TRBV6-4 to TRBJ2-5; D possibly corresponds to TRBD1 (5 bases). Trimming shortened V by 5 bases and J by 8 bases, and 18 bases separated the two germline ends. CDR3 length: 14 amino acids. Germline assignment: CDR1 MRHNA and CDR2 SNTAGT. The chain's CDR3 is CASSPDSSRRTQYF. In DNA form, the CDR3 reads TGTGCCAGCAGTCCCGACAGTTCCAGACGTACCCAGTACTTC.

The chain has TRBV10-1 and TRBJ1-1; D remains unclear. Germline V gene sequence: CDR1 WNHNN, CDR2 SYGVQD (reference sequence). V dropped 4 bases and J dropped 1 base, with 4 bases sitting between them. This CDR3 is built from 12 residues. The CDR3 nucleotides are TGCGCCAGCAGTGGAGCGAACACTGAAGCTTTCTTT. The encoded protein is CASSGANTEAFF.

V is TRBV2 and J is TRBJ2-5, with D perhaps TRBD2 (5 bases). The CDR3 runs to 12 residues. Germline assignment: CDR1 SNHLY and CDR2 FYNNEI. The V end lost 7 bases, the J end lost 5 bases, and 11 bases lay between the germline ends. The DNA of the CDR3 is TGTGCCAGCACTACTAGTCGGGAGACCCAGTACTTC. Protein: CASTTSRETQYF.

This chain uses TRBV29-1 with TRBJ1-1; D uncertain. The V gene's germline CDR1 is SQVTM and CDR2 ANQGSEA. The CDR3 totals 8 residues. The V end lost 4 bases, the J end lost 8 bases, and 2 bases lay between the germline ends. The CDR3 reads CSVAEAFF. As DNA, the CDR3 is TGCAGCGTTGCGGAAGCTTTCTTT.

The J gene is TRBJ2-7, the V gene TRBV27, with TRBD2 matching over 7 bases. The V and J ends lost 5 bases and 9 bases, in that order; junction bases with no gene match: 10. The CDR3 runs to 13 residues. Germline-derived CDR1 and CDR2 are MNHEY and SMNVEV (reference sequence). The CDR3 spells CASSTRTSPRQYF. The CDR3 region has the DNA TGTGCCAGCAGTACACGGACTAGTCCACGGCAGTACTTC.

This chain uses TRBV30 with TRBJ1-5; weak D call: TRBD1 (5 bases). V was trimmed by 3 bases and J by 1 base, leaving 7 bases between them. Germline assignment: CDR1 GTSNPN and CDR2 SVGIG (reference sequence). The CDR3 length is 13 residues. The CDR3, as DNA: TGTGCCTGGAGAGCAGGGAGCAATCAGCCCCAGCATTTT. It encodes CAWRAGSNQPQHF.

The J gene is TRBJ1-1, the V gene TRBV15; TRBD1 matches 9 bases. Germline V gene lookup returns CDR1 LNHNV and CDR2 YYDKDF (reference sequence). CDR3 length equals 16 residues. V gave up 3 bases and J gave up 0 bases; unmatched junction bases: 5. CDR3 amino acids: CATSRGQGRMNTEAFF. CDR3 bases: TGTGCCACCAGCAGGGGACAGGGCCGCATGAACACTGAAGCTTTCTTT.

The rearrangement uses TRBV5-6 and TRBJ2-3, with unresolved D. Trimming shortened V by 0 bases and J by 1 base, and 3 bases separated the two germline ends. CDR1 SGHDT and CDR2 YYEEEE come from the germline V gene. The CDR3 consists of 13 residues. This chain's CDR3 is CASSLAGTDTQYF. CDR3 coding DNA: TGTGCCAGCAGCTTGGCAGGCACAGATACGCAGTATTTT.

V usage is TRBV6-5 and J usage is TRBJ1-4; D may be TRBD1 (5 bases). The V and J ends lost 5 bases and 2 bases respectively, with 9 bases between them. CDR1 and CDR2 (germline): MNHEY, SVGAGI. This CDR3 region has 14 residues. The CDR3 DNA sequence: TGTGCCAGCAGTCCGACAGTGACTAATGAAAAACTGTTTTTT. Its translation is CASSPTVTNEKLFF.

The CDR3 reads CASSLATASTDTQYF. The CDR3, as DNA: TGCGCCAGCAGCTTGGCGACAGCCTCCACAGATACGCAGTATTTT. J is TRBJ2-3 and V is TRBV5-1, with D perhaps TRBD1 (5 bases). Trimming pared 0 bases from V and 2 bases from J, leaving 10 bases between. The length of the CDR3 is 15 residues. CDR1 SGHRS and CDR2 YFSETQ come from the germline V gene.

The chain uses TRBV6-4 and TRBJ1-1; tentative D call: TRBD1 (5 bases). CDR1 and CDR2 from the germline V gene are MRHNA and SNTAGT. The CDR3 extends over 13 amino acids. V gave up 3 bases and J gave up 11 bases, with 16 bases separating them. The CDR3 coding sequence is TGTGCCAGCAGTGAGGGGATGCAGGGTGAGGCTTTCTTT. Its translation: CASSEGMQGEAFF.

CDR3 coding DNA: TGTGCCAGGTCCTGGGCAGGGGATCAGCCCCAGCATTTT. Translated: CARSWAGDQPQHF. The chain joins TRBV18 to TRBJ1-5; D is possibly TRBD1 (6 bases). In germline, CDR1 is KGHSH, CDR2 LQKENI. The CDR3 consists of 13 residues. V was clipped by 9 bases and J by 5 bases, with 14 bases between them.

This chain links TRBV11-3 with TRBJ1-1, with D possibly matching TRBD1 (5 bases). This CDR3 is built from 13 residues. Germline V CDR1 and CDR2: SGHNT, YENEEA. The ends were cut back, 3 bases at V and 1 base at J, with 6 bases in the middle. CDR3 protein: CASSLGRNTEAFF. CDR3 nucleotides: TGTGCCAGCAGCTTGGGGCGGAACACTGAAGCTTTCTTT.

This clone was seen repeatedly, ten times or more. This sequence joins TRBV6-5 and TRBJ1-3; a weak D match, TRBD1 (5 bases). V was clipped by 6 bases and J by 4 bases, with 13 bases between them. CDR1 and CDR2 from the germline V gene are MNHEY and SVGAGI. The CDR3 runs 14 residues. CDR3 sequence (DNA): TGTGCCAGCAGGCCGCGGGGACCCGGAAACACCATATATTTT. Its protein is CASRPRGPGNTIYF.

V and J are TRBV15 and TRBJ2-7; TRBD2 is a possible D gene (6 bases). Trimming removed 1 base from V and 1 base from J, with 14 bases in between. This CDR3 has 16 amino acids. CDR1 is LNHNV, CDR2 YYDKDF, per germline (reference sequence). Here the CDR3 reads CATSRGSLGGSYEQYF. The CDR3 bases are TGTGCCACCAGCAGAGGAAGTCTCGGGGGATCCTACGAGCAGTACTTC.

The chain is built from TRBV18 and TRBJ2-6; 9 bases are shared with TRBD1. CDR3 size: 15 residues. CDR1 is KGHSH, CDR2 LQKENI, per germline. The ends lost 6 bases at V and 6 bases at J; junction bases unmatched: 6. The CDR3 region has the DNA TGTGCCAGCTCCCCCAGACAGGGGGAGGCCAACGTCCTGACTTTC. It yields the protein CASSPRQGEANVLTF.

The CDR3 spells CASSFQGLNTEAFF. The CDR3 bases are TGTGCCAGCAGTTTCCAGGGTCTGAACACTGAAGCTTTCTTT. This rearrangement joins TRBV27 to TRBJ1-1; D possibly corresponds to TRBD1 (5 bases). V was shortened by 3 bases and J by 0 bases, with 8 bases between the two germline ends. CDR1 MNHEY and CDR2 SMNVEV come from the germline V gene (reference sequence). This CDR3 has 14 amino acids.

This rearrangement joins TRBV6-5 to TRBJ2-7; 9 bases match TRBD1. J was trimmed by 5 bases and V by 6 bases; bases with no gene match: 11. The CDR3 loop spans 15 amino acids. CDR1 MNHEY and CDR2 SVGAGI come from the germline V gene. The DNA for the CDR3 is TGTGCCAGCAGAGCTTCCGGGACAGGGATCCACGAGCAGTACGTC. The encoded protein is CASRASGTGIHEQYV.

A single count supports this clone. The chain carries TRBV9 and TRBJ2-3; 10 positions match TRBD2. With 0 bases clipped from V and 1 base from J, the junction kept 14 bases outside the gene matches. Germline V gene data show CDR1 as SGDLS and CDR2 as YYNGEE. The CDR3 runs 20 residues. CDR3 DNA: TGTGCCAGCAGCGTAGCTGGTAGCGGGGGGTCCGAGGGTCGCACAGATACGCAGTATTTT. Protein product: CASSVAGSGGSEGRTDTQYF. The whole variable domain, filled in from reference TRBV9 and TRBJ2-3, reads DSGVTQTPKHLITATGQRVTLRCSPRSGDLSVYWYQQSLDQGLQFLIQYYNGEERAKGNILERFSAQQFPDLHSELNLSSLELGDSALYFCASSVAGSGGSEGRTDTQYFGPGTRLTVL.

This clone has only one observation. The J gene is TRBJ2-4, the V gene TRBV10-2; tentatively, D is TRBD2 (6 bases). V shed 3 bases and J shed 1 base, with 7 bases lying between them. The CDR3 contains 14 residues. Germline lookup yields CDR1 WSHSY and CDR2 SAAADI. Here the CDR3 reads CASSDREAKNIQYF. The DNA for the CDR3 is TGCGCCAGCAGTGATCGGGAGGCCAAAAACATTCAGTACTTC.

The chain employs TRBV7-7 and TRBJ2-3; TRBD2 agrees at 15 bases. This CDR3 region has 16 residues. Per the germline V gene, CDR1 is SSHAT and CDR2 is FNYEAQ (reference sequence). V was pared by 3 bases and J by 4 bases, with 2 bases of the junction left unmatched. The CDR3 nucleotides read TGTGCCAGCAGCTTCGGACTAGCGGGGGGGGCAGATACGCAGTATTTT. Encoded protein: CASSFGLAGGADTQYF.

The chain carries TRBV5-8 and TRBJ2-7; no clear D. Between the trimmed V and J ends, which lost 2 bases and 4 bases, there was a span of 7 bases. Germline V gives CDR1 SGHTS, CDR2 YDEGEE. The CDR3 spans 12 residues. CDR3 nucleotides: TGTGCCAGCAGCTTATCCGGGTACGAGCAGTACGTC. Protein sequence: CASSLSGYEQYV.

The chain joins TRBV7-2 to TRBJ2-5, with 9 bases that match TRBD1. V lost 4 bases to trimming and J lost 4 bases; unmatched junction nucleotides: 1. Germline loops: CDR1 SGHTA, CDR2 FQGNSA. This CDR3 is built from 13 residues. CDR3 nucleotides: TGTGCCAGCAGCTCGGACAGGGGAGAGACCCAGTACTTC. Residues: CASSSDRGETQYF. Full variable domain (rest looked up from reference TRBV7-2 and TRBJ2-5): GAGVSQSPSNKVTEKGKDVELRCDPISGHTALYWYRQSLGQGLEFLIYFQGNSAPDKSGLPSDRFSAERTGGSVSTLTIQRTQQEDSAVYLCASSSDRGETQYFGPGTRLLVL.

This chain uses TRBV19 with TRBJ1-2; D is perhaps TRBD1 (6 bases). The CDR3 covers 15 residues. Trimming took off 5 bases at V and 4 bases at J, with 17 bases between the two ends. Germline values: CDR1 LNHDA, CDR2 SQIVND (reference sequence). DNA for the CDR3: TGTGCCAGTAGTCCAAGGGGGGGCGTTAGCTATGGCTACACCTTC. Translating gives CASSPRGGVSYGYTF.

The CDR3 sequence is CASRGSGVNTGELFF. CDR3 DNA: TGTGCCAGCAGAGGTAGCGGGGTGAACACCGGGGAGCTGTTTTTT. The chain combines TRBV5-4 with TRBJ2-2; 8 bases are a match to TRBD2. Trimming removed 5 bases from V and 1 base from J; junction bases left unmatched: 4. Germline values: CDR1 SGHNT, CDR2 YYREEE (reference sequence). The CDR3 has 15 amino acids.

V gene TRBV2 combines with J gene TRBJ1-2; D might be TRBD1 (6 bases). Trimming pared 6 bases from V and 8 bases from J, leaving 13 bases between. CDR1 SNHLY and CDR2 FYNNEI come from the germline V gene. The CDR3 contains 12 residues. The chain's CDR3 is CASRDSSKGYTF. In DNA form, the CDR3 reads TGTGCCAGCAGGGACAGTTCGAAGGGCTACACCTTC.

The CDR3 loop is CASSPGYEQYF. The CDR3 DNA sequence: TGTGCCAGTAGCCCGGGCTACGAGCAGTACTTC. The chain uses TRBV19 and TRBJ2-7; D is undetermined. The V end lost 6 bases, the J end lost 3 bases, and 6 bases lay between the germline ends. Germline-derived CDR1 and CDR2 are LNHDA and SQIVND (reference sequence). The CDR3 length is 11 residues.